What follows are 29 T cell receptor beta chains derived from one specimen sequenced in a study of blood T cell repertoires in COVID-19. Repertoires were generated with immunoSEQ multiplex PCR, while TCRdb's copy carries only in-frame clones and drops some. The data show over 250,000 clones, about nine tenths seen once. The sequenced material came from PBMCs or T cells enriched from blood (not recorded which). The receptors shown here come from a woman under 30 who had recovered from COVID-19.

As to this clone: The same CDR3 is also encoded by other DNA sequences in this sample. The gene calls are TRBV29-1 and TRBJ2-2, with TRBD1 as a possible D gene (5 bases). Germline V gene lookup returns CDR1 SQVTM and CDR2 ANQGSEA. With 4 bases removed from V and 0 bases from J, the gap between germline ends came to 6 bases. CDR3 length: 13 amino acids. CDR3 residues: CSVGQTNTGELFF. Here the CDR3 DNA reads TGCAGCGTTGGACAGACGAACACCGGGGAGCTGTTTTTT.

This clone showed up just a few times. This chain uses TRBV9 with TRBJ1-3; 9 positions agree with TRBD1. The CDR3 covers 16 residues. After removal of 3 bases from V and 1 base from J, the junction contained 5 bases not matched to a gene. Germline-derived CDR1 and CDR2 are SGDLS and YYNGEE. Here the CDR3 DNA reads TGTGCCAGCAGCGCGTGGGACAGGGTATCTGGAAACACCATATATTTT. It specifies CASSAWDRVSGNTIYF.

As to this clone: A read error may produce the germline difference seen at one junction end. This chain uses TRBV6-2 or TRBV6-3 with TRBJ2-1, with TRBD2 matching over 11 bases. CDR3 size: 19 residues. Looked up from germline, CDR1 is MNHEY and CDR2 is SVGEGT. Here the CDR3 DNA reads TGTGCCCGCAGCAACGGGGGCCTAGCGGGGGGCTTCTCCTACAATGAGCAGTTCTTC. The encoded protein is CARSNGGLAGGFSYNEQFF.

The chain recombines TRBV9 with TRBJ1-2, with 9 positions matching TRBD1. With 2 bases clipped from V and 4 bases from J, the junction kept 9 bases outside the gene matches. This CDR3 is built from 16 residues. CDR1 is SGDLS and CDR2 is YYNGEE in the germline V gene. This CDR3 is CASSVKTGGDPYGYTF. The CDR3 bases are TGTGCCAGCAGCGTCAAAACAGGGGGCGACCCCTATGGCTACACCTTC.

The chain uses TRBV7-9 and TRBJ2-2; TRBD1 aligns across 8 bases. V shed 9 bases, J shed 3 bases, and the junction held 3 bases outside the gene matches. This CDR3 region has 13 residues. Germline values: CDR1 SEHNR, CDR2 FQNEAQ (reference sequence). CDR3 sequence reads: CARDRADTGELFF. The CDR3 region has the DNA TGTGCCAGGGACAGGGCGGACACCGGGGAGCTGTTTTTT.

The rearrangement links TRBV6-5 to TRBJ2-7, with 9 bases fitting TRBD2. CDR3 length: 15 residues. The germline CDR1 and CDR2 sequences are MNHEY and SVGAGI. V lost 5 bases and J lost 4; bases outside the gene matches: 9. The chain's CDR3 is CASSRGGGSPYEQYF. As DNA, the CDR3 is TGTGCCAGCAGTCGCGGGGGGGGGAGCCCTTACGAGCAGTACTTC.

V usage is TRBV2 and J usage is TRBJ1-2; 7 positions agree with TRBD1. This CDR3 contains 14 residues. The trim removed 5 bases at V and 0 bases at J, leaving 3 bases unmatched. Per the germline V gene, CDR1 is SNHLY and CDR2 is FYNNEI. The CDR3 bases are TGTGCCAGCAGTTACAGGGGCGCTAACTATGGCTACACCTTC. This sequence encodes CASSYRGANYGYTF.

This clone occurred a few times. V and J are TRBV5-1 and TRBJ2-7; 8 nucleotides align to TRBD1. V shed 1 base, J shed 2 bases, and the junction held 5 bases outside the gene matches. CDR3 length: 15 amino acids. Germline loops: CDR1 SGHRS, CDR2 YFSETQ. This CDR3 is CASSLQGASPYEQYF. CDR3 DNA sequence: TGCGCCAGCAGCTTGCAGGGGGCATCCCCCTACGAGCAGTACTTC.

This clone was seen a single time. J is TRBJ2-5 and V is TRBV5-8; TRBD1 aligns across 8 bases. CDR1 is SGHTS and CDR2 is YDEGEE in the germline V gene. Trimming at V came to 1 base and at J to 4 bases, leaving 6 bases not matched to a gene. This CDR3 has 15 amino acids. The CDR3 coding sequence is TGTGCCAGCAGCTTGTGGGCAGGGGGCTCAGAGACCCAGTACTTC. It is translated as CASSLWAGGSETQYF.

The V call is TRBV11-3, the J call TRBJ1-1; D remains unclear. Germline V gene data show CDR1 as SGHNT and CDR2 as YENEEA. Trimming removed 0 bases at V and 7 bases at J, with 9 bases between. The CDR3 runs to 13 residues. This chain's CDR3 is CASSLDYVGEAFF. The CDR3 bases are TGTGCCAGCAGCTTAGATTACGTCGGTGAAGCTTTCTTT.

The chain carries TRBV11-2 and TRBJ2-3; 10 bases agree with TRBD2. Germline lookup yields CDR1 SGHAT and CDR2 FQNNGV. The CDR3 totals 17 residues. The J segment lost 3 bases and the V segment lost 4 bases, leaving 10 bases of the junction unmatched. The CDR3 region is CASSSISSGSLTDTQYF. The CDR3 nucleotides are TGTGCCAGCAGCTCTATATCTAGCGGGAGTTTAACAGATACGCAGTATTTT.

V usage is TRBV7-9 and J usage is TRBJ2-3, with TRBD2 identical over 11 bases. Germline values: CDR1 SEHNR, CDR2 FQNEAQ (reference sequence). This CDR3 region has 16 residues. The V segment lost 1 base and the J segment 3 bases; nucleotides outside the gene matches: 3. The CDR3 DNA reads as TGTGCCAGCAGCTTAGGGACTAGCGGGCCGACAGATACGCAGTATTTT. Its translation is CASSLGTSGPTDTQYF.

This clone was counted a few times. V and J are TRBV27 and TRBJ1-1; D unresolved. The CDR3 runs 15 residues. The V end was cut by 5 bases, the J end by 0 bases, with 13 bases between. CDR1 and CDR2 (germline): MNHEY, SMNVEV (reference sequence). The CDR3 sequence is CASSPRSYLNTEAFF. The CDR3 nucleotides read TGTGCCAGCAGTCCACGGTCCTACTTGAACACTGAAGCTTTCTTT.

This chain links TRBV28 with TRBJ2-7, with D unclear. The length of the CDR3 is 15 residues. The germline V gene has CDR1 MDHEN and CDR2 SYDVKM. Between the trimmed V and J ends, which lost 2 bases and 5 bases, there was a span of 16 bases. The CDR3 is CASSLQQVLSDEQYF. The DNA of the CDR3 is TGTGCCAGCAGTTTACAGCAGGTATTATCCGACGAGCAGTACTTC.

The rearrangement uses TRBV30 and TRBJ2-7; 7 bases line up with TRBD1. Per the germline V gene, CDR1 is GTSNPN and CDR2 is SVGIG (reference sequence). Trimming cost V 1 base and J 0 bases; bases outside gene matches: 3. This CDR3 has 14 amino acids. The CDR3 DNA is TGTGCCTGGAGTGGACAGGGACACTCCTACGAGCAGTACTTC. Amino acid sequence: CAWSGQGHSYEQYF.

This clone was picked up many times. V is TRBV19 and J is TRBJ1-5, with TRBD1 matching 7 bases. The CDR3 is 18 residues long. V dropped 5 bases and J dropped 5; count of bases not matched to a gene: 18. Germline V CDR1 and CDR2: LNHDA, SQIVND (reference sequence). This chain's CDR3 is CASSLVPGQRSPDQPQHF. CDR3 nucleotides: TGTGCCAGTAGTTTAGTTCCGGGACAGAGATCCCCGGATCAGCCCCAGCATTTT.

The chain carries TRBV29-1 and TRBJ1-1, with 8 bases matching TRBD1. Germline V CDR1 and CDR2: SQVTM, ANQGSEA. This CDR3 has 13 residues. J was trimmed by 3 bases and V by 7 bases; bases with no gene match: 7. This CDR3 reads CSALQGGDTEAFF. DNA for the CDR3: TGCAGCGCGTTACAGGGGGGGGACACTGAAGCTTTCTTT.

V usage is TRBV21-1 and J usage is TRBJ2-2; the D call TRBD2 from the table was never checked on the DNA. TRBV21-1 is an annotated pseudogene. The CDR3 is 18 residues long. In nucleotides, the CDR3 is TGTGCCAGCAGCAAGCCCAAGAGCGGACTAGCGGACACCGGGGAGCTGTTTTTT. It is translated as CASSKPKSGLADTGELFF.

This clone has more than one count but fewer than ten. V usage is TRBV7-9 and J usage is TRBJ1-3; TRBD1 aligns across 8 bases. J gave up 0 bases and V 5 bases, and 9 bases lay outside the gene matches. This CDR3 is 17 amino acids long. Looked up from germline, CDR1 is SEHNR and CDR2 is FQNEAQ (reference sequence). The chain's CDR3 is CASSQSRDRSSGNTIYF. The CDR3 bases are TGTGCCAGCAGCCAAAGCCGGGACAGGAGCTCTGGAAACACCATATATTTT.

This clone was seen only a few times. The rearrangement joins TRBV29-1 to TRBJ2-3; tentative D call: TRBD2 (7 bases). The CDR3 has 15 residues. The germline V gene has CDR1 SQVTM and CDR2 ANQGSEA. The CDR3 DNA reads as TGCAGTAGGGGGAGCGGGGTTTCTAGCACAGATACGCAGTATTTT. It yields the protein CSRGSGVSSTDTQYF.

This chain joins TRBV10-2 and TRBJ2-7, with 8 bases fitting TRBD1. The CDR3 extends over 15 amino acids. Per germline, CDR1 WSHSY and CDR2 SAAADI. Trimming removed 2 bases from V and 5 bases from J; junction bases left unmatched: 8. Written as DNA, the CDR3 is TGCGCCAGCAGTGAGCCGGGACAGGTCCTCGACGAGCAGTACTTC. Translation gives CASSEPGQVLDEQYF.

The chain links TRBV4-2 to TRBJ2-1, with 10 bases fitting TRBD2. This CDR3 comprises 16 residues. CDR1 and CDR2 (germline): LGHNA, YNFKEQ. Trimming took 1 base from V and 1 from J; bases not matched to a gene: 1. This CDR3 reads CASSQGLAGSYNEQFF. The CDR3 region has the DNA TGTGCCAGCAGCCAAGGACTAGCGGGTTCCTACAATGAGCAGTTCTTC.

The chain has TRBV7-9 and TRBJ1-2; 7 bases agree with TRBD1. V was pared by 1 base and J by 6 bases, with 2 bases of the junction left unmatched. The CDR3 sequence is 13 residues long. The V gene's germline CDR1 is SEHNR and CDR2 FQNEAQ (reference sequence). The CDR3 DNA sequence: TGTGCCAGCAGCTTAGAAGGGGGCGATGGCTACACCTTC. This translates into CASSLEGGDGYTF.

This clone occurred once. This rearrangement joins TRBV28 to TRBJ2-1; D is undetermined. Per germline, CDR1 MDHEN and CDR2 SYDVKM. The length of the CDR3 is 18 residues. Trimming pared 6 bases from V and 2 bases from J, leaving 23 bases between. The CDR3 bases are TGTGCCAGCAGCCTACCTTCAAGCCGTCCCCTCCCCTACAATGAGCAGTTCTTC. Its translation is CASSLPSSRPLPYNEQFF.

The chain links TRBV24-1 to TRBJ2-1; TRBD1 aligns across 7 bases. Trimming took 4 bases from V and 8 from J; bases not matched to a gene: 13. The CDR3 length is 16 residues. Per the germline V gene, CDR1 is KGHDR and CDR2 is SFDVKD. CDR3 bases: TGTGCCACCAGTGACCCGGACAGGCAACCGACGGATGAGCAGTTCTTC. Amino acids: CATSDPDRQPTDEQFF.

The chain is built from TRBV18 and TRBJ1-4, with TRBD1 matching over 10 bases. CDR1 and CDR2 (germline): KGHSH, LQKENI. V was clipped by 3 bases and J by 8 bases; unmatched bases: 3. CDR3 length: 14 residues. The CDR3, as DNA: TGTGCCAGCTCACCCGACAGGGGGCAAGAAAAACTGTTTTTT. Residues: CASSPDRGQEKLFF.

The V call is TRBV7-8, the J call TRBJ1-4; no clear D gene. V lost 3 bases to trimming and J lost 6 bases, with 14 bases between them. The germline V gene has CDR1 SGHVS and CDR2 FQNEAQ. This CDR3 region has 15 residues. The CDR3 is CASSLWGGKDEKLFF. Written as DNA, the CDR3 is TGTGCCAGCAGCTTGTGGGGAGGAAAGGATGAAAAACTGTTTTTT.

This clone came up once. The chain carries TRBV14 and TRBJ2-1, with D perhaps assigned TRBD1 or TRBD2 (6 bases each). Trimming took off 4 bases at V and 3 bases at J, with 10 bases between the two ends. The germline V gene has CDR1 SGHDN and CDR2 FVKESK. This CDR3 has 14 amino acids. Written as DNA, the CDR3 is TGTGCCAGCAGCCTAGAGGGGGGCTACAATGAGCAGTTCTTC. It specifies CASSLEGGYNEQFF. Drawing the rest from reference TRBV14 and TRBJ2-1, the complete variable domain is EAGVTQFPSHSVIEKGQTVTLRCDPISGHDNLYWYRRVMGKEIKFLLHFVKESKQDESGMPNNRFLAERTGGTYSTLKVQPAELEDSGVYFCASSLEGGYNEQFFGPGTRLTVL.

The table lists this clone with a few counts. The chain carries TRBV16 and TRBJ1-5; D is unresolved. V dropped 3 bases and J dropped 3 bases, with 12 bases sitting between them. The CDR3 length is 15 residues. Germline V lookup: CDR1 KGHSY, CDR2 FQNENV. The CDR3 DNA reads TGTGCCAGCAGCCAGGGAGTCTCATCCAATCAGCCCCAGCATTTT. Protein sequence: CASSQGVSSNQPQHF.